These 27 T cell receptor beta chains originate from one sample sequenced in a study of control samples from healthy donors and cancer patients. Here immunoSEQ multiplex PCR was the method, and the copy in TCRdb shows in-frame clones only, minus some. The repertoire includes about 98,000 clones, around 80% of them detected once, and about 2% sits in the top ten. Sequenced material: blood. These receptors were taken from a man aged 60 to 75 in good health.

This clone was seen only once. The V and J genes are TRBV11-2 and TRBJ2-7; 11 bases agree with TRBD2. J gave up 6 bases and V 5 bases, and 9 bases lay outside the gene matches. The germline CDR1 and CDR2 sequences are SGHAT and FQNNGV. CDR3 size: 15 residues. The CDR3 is CASSPTLAGEGEQYF. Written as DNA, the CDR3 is TGTGCCAGCAGCCCAACACTAGCGGGAGAGGGCGAGCAGTACTTC.

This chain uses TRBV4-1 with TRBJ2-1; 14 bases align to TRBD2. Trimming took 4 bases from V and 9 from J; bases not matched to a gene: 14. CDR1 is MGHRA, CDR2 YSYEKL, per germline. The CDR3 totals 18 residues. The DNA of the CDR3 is TGCGCCAGCAGCCTCCGACTAGCGGGGGGGCGGGAAAGTATTGAGCAGTTCTTC. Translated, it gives CASSLRLAGGRESIEQFF.

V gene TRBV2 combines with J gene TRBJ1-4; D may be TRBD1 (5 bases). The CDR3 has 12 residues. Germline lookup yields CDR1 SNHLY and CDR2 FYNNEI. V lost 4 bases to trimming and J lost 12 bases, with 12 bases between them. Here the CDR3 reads CASSGDEGELFF. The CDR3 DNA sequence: TGTGCCAGCAGTGGTGACGAAGGGGAACTGTTTTTT.

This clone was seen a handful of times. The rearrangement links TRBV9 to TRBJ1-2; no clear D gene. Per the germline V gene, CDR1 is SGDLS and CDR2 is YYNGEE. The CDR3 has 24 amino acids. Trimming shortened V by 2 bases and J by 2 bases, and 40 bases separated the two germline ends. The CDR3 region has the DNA TGTGCCAGCAGCGTTGTTCTTGATTCCTGGAGTTCGGCTCGTAGCGGAGCGACCAACTATGGCTACACCTTC. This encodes CASSVVLDSWSSARSGATNYGYTF. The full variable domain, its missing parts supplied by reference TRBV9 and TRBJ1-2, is DSGVTQTPKHLITATGQRVTLRCSPRSGDLSVYWYQQSLDQGLQFLIQYYNGEERAKGNILERFSAQQFPDLHSELNLSSLELGDSALYFCASSVVLDSWSSARSGATNYGYTFGSGTRLTVV.

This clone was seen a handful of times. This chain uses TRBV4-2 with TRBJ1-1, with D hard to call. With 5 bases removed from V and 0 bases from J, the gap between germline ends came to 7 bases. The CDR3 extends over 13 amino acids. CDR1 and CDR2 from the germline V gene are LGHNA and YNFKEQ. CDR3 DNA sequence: TGTGCCAGCAGCTCGCAGATGAACACTGAAGCTTTCTTT. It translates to CASSSQMNTEAFF.

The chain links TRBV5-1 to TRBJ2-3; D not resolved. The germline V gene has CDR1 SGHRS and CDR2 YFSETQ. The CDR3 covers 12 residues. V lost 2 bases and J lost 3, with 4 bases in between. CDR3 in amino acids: CASSFTTDTQYF. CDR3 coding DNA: TGCGCCAGCAGCTTTACGACAGATACGCAGTATTTT.

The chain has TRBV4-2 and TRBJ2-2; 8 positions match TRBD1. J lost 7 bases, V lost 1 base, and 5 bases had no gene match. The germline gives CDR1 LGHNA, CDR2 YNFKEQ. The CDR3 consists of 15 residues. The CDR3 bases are TGTGCCAGCAGCCAAGGGCAGGGGGCAAACGGGGAGCTGTTTTTT. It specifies CASSQGQGANGELFF.

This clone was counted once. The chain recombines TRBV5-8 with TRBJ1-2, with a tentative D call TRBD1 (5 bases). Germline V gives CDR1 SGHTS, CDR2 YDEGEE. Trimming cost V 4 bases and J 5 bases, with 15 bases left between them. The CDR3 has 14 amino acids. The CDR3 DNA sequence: TGTGCCAGCAGCATATTAGACAGCAGATATGGCTACACCTTC. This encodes CASSILDSRYGYTF.

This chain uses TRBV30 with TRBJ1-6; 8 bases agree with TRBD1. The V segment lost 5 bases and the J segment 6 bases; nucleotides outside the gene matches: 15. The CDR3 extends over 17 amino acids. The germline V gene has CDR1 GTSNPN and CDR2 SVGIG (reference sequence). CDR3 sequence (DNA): TGTGCCTGGCGGAGGGCCCTTGGGACAGGCCTTAATTCACCCCTCCACTTT. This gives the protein CAWRRALGTGLNSPLHF.

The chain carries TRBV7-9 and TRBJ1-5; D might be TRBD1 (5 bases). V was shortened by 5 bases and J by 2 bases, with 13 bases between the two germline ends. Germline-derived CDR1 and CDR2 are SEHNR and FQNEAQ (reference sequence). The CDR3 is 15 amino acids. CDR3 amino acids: CASSEGAGGNQPQHF. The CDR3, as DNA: TGTGCCAGCAGCGAAGGGGCGGGGGGCAATCAGCCCCAGCATTTT.

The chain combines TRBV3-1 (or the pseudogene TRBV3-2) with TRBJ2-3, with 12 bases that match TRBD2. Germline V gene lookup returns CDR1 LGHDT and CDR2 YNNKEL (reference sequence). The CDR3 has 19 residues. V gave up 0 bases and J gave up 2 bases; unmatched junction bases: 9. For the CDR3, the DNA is TGTGCCAGCAGCCAAGATCGGCGACTAGCGGGAGCCTACACAGATACGCAGTATTTT. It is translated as CASSQDRRLAGAYTDTQYF.

The CDR3 here is CASSFFLAGHSYEQYF. Written as DNA, the CDR3 is TGTGCCAGCAGTTTCTTTCTAGCGGGCCACTCCTACGAGCAGTACTTC. The chain couples TRBV28 to TRBJ2-7; the match to TRBD2 covers 8 bases. J lost 0 bases, V lost 3 bases, and 7 bases had no gene match. The CDR3 is 16 residues long. Germline V CDR1 and CDR2: MDHEN, SYDVKM.

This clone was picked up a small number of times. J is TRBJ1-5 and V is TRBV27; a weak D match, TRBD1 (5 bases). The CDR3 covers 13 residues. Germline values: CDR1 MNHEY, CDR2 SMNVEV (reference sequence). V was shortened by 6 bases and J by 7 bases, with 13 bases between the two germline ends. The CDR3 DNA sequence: TGTGCCAGCAGGCAGGGTAGGGAACAGCCCCAGCATTTT. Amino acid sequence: CASRQGREQPQHF.

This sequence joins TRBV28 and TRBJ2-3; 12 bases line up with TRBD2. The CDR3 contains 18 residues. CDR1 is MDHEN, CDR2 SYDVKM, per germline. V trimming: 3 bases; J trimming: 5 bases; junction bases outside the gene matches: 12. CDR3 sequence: CASSFPPPLAGGVDTQYF. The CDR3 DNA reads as TGTGCCAGCAGTTTCCCTCCCCCCCTAGCGGGAGGGGTAGATACGCAGTATTTT.

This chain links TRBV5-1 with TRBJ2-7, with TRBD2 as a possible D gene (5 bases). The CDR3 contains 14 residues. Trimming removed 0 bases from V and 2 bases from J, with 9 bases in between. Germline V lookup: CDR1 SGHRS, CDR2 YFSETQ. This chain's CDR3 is CASSLVRGPYEQYF. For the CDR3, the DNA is TGCGCCAGCAGCTTGGTTAGAGGGCCCTACGAGCAGTACTTC.

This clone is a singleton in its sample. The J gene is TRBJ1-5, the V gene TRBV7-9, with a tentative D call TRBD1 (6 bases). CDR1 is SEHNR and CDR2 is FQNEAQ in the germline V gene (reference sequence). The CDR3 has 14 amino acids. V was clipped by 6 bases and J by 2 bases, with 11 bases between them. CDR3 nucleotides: TGTGCCAGCAGTTGGGGGGCGGGCAATCAGCCCCAGCATTTT. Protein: CASSWGAGNQPQHF.

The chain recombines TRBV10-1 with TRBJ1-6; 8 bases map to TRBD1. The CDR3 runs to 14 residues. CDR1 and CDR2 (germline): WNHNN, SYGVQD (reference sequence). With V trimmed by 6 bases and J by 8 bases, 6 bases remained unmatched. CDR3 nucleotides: TGCGCCAGCAGCCTCGGACAGGGTCATTCACCCCTCCACTTT. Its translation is CASSLGQGHSPLHF.

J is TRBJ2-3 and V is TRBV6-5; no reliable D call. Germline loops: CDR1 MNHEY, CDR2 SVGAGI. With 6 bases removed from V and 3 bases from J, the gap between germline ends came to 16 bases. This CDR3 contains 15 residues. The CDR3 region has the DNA TGTGCCAGCAGCAGAGCAGTTAGGACGACAGATACGCAGTATTTT. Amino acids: CASSRAVRTTDTQYF.

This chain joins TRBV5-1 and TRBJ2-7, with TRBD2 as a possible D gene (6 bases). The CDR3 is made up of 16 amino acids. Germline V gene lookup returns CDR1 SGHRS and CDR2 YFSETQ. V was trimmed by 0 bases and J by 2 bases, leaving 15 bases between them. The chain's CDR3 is CASSLGGSGPTYEQYF. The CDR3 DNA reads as TGCGCCAGCAGCTTGGGGGGTAGCGGCCCGACCTACGAGCAGTACTTC.

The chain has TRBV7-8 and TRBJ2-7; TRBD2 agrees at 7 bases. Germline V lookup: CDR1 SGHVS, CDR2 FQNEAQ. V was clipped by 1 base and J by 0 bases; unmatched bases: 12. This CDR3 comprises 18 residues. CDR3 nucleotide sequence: TGTGCCAGCAGCTTAGTATTGGCAGCGGGATTGCCCTCCTACGAGCAGTACTTC. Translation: CASSLVLAAGLPSYEQYF. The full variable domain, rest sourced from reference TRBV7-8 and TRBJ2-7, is GAGVSQSPRYKVAKRGQDVALRCDPISGHVSLFWYQQALGQGPEFLTYFQNEAQLDKSGLPSDRFFAERPEGSVSTLKIQRTQQEDSAVYLCASSLVLAAGLPSYEQYFGPGTRLTVT.

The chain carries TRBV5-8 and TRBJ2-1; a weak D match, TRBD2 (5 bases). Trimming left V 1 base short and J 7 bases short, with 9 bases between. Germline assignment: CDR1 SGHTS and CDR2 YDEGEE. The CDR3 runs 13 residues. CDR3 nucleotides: TGTGCCAGCAGCTTGAGTCGGGAAAATGAGCAGTTCTTC. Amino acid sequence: CASSLSRENEQFF.

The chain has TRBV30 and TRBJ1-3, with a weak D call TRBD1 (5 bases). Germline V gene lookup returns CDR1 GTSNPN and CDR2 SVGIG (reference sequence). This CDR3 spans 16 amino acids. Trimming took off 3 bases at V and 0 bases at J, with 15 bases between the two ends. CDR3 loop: CAWRALGVSSGNTIYF. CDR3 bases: TGTGCCTGGAGGGCCTTGGGGGTGAGCTCTGGAAACACCATATATTTT. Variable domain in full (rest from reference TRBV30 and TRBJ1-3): SQTIHQWPATLVQPVGSPLSLECTVEGTSNPNLYWYRQAAGRGLQLLFYSVGIGQISSEVPQNLSASRPQDRQFILSSKKLLLSDSGFYLCAWRALGVSSGNTIYFGEGSWLTVV.

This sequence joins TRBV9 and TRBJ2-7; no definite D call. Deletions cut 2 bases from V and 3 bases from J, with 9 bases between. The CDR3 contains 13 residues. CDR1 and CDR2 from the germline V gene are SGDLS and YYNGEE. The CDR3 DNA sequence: TGTGCCAGCAGCGTTACCCCTAGCTACGAGCAGTACTTC. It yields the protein CASSVTPSYEQYF.

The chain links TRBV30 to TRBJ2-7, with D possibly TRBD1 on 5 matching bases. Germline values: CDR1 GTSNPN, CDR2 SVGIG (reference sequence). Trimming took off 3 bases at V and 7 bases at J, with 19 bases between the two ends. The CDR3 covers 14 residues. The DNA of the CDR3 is TGTGCCTGGAGCATCACCTCTCCTCAGGGAGAGCAGTACTTC. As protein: CAWSITSPQGEQYF. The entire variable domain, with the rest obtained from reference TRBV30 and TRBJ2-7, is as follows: SQTIHQWPATLVQPVGSPLSLECTVEGTSNPNLYWYRQAAGRGLQLLFYSVGIGQISSEVPQNLSASRPQDRQFILSSKKLLLSDSGFYLCAWSITSPQGEQYFGPGTRLTVT.

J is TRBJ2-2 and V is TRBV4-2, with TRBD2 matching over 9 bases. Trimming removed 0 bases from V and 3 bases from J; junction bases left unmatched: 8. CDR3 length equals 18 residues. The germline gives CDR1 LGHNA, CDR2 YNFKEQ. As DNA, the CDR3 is TGTGCCAGCAGCCAAGATCTGTCTAGCGGGGAATACACCGGGGAGCTGTTTTTT. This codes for CASSQDLSSGEYTGELFF.

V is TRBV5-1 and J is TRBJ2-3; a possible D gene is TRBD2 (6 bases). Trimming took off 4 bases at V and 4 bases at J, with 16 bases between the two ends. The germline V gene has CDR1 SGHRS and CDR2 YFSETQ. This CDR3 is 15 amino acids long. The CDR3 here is CASSPRGGTPDTQYF. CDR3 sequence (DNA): TGCGCCAGCAGCCCTCGCGGCGGGACTCCAGATACGCAGTATTTT. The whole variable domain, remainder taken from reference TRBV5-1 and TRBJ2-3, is KAGVTQTPRYLIKTRGQQVTLSCSPISGHRSVSWYQQTPGQGLQFLFEYFSETQRNKGNFPGRFSGRQFSNSRSEMNVSTLELGDSALYLCASSPRGGTPDTQYFGPGTRLTVL.

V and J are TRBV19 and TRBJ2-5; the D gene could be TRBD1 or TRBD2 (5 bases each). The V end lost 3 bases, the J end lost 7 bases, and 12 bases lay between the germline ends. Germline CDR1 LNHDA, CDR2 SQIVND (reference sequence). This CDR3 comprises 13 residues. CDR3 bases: TGTGCCAGTAGTATCGGGGACCGGGCGACCCAGTACTTC. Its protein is CASSIGDRATQYF. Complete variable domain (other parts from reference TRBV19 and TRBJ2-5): DGGITQSPKYLFRKEGQNVTLSCEQNLNHDAMYWYRQDPGQGLRLIYYSQIVNDFQKGDIAEGYSVSREKKESFPLTVTSAQKNPTAFYLCASSIGDRATQYFGPGTRLLVL.